This TCR beta chain came from a study of radiotherapy plus CTLA-4 blockade in lung cancer. Study-wide results and limits: Clones derived from tumor TCRs expanded in blood after radiotherapy plus ipilimumab.

People whose metastatic non-small-cell lung cancer was chemo-refractory got focal radiation along with CTLA-4 blockade by ipilimumab. The germline V gene encodes CDR1 GTSNPN and CDR2 SVGIG (reference sequence). With 1 base removed from V and 0 bases from J, the gap between germline ends came to 16 bases. This CDR3 contains 17 residues. TCRdb keeps only in-frame clones here, not all; method: immunoSEQ multiplex PCR. The sample shows 84,000 or so clones, approximately 80% of them seen only once. About this clone: Its antigen is not identified.

The sample consisted of peripheral blood, taken from a patient treated with radiotherapy plus ipilimumab. The clonotype originates from a human donor with non-small cell lung cancer that progressed on radiotherapy plus ipilimumab. J is TRBJ1-5 and V is TRBV30, with a possible D match to TRBD1 (6 bases). The CDR3 protein is CAWSAHGTPPSNQPQHF. In DNA, the CDR3 is TGTGCCTGGAGTGCCCATGGGACACCCCCTAGCAATCAGCCCCAGCATTTT.